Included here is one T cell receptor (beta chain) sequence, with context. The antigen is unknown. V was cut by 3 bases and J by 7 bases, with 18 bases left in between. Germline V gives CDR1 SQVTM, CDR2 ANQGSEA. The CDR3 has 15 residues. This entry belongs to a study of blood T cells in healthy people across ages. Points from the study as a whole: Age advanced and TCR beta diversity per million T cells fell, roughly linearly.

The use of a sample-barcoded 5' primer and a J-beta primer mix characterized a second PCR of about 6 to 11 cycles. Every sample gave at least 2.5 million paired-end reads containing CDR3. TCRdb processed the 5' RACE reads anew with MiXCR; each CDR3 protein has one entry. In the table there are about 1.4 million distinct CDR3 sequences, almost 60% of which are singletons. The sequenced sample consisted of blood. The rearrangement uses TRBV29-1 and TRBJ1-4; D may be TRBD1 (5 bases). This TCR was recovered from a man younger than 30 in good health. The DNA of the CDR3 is TGCAGCGTTGAGCCCCTGGGGGGGGAGGTTGAAAAACTGTTTTTT. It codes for CSVEPLGGEVEKLFF.